This T cell receptor beta chain was observed in a study of blood T cells in healthy people across ages. For the second PCR, which ran for about 6 to 11 cycles, a sample-barcoded 5' primer and a J-beta primer mix were used. A template-switch adaptor that had 12 random nucleotides put a tag on each cDNA molecule. MiXCR, run by TCRdb on the 5' RACE reads, gives a single entry per CDR3 protein. This sample has approximately 780,000 distinct CDR3 sequences; around 24% occur once, and the top ten carry over 2.5%. The same data also went into a second study, on T cells of mothers and their children. Per that paper: Donors were a few healthy Caucasian mothers and their six children. For cDNA synthesis, the complete extracted RNA was used (roughly 1.5 ug per 15 ul). For unrelated pairs as for related ones, thymic selection shapes TCR recombination output similarly.

Sample: blood. The receptor was derived from a boy aged 5-17 years in good health.

CDR3 protein: CASSLRLRTYEQYF. The DNA for the CDR3 is TGTGCCAGCAGCCTTCGACTGCGAACCTACGAGCAGTACTTC. The chain links TRBV27 to TRBJ2-7; unclear D gene. Germline CDR1 MNHEY, CDR2 SMNVEV (reference sequence). The CDR3 loop spans 14 amino acids. Between the trimmed V and J ends, which lost 6 bases and 2 bases, there was a span of 14 bases.